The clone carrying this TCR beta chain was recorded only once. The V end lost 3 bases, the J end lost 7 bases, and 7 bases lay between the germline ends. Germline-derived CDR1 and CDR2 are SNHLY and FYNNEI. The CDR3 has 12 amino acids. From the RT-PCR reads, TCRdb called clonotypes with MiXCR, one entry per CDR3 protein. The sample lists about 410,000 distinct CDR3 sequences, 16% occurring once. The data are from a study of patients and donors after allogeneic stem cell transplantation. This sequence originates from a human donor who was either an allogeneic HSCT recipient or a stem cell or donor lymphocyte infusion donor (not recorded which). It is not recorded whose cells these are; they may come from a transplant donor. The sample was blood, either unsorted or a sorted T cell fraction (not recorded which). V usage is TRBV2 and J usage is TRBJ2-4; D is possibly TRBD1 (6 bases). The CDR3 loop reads CASSDRGNIQYF. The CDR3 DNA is TGTGCCAGCAGTGATAGGGGGAACATTCAGTACTTC.